Below, one T cell receptor beta chain is given with its context. As yet, its antigen is unknown. The data originate from a study of long-term antiretroviral therapy in people with HIV. Participants living with HIV all received treatment in the United States. The immunoSEQ assay was v3.0, run at survey level. The method was immunoSEQ multiplex PCR; TCRdb's version includes in-frame clones alone and lacks a portion of them. This repertoire shows roughly 18,000 clones, around 80% found once; its top ten account for approximately 15%. Trimming took off 0 bases at V and 9 bases at J, with 13 bases between the two ends. CDR1 SGHDT and CDR2 YYEEEE come from the germline V gene. The CDR3 totals 15 residues. Findings of the study overall: Clonal populations expanded prior to ART predominated within the repertoire at all time points. Repertoires from HIV showed CDR3 length ranges narrower than those of controls.

The receptor's source is a woman aged 30 to 39 with HIV. This chain connects TRBV5-6 to TRBJ1-6, with no clear D. The sequencing here drew on unsorted PBMCs, taken 2.9 years after starting antiretroviral therapy. CDR3 DNA sequence: TGTGCCAGCAGCTTGGGAAGGGAGATGGGTTCACCCCTCCACTTT. It specifies CASSLGREMGSPLHF. The entire variable domain, with the rest obtained from reference TRBV5-6 and TRBJ1-6, is as follows: DAGVTQSPTHLIKTRGQQVTLRCSPKSGHDTVSWYQQALGQGPQFIFQYYEEEERQRGNFPDRFSGHQFPNYSSELNVNALLLGDSALYLCASSLGREMGSPLHFGNGTRLTVT.